This T cell receptor (beta chain) is drawn from a study of blood T cell repertoires in COVID-19. Generated by immunoSEQ multiplex PCR, the TCRdb table keeps only in-frame clones and is missing some. The sample lists 300,000 to 400,000 clones; about nine tenths were seen once. This receptor was obtained from a woman aged 45-65 years with COVID-19, enrolled during active disease. Sequenced: peripheral blood.

In DNA, the CDR3 is TGTGCCAGTAGTCAGGTTACGAACACCGGGGAGCTGTTTTTT. It encodes CASSQVTNTGELFF. The chain carries TRBV19 and TRBJ2-2; D is undetermined. The germline V gene has CDR1 LNHDA and CDR2 SQIVND (reference sequence). V shed 5 bases and J shed 0 bases, with 7 bases lying between them. This CDR3 is 14 amino acids long.